These 20 T cell receptor beta chains were sequenced from one sample in a study of blood T cell repertoires in COVID-19. The repertoire was sequenced with immunoSEQ multiplex PCR; TCRdb's copy has only in-frame clones and lacks some. The sample has about 220,000 clones; approximately 80% are singletons. The material sequenced was peripheral blood. The receptors derive from a human donor in a cohort sampled during active COVID-19.

V is TRBV19 and J is TRBJ1-4; TRBD1 is a possible D gene (6 bases). Per the germline V gene, CDR1 is LNHDA and CDR2 is SQIVND (reference sequence). The CDR3 runs 15 residues. V lost 8 bases, J lost 7 bases, and 20 bases lay in between. This CDR3 reads CASLHAGGLSEKLFF. The CDR3 DNA reads TGTGCCAGTCTCCACGCCGGGGGGCTCAGTGAAAAACTGTTTTTT.

CDR3 coding DNA: TGTGCCAGCAGTCAGACACCGTCGAATTCACCCCTCCACTTT. Translated: CASSQTPSNSPLHF. This chain connects TRBV3-1 (or the pseudogene TRBV3-2) to TRBJ1-6; D gene uncertain. CDR1 and CDR2 (germline): LGHDT, YNNKEL (reference sequence). There are 14 residues in the CDR3. Trimming took 6 bases from V and 7 from J, leaving 13 bases between them.

This chain joins TRBV3-1 (or the pseudogene TRBV3-2) and TRBJ2-5; 7 bases line up with TRBD2. This CDR3 spans 16 amino acids. J was trimmed by 5 bases and V by 0 bases; bases with no gene match: 9. Per the germline V gene, CDR1 is LGHDT and CDR2 is YNNKEL (reference sequence). CDR3 bases: TGTGCCAGCAGCCAAGAGGGCGGGAGCCCGCTTGAGACCCAGTACTTC. It yields the protein CASSQEGGSPLETQYF.

With respect to this clone: Other nucleotide sequences in the sample specify the same CDR3. This chain joins TRBV5-1 and TRBJ2-3; D is possibly TRBD1 (6 bases). The CDR3 is made up of 14 amino acids. Germline-derived CDR1 and CDR2 are SGHRS and YFSETQ. Trimming pared 4 bases from V and 2 bases from J, leaving 11 bases between. The CDR3 coding sequence is TGCGCCAGCAGCCGGGACACGTCCACAGATACGCAGTATTTT. Its translation: CASSRDTSTDTQYF.

The rearrangement uses TRBV25-1 and TRBJ1-1, with D hard to call. The CDR3 has 14 residues. V was clipped by 1 base and J by 6 bases, with 12 bases between them. Germline V gene lookup returns CDR1 MGHDK and CDR2 SYGVNS. The DNA for the CDR3 is TGTGCCAGCAGTGAATTAGAGGGAGGAGCTGAAGCTTTCTTT. Translated, it gives CASSELEGGAEAFF.

This rearrangement joins TRBV7-2 to TRBJ2-1, with D unresolved. Trimming removed 4 bases from V and 9 bases from J, with 16 bases in between. Germline loops: CDR1 SGHTA, CDR2 FQGNSA. The CDR3 is made up of 14 amino acids. CDR3 bases: TGTGCCAGCAGCTCTATATCTTCCTCGGGTGAGCAGTTCTTC. Its translation: CASSSISSSGEQFF.

The chain has TRBV28 and TRBJ1-4; TRBD1 is a possible D gene (5 bases). V shed 7 bases and J shed 2 bases, with 11 bases lying between them. CDR3 length: 14 amino acids. Per germline, CDR1 MDHEN and CDR2 SYDVKM. CDR3 protein: CASNPSGTNEKLFF. The CDR3 DNA is TGTGCCAGCAATCCCTCAGGGACTAATGAAAAACTGTTTTTT.

The chain carries TRBV5-4 and TRBJ2-7; D is ambiguous. The germline CDR1 and CDR2 sequences are SGHNT and YYREEE (reference sequence). Trimming shortened V by 0 bases and J by 5 bases, and 12 bases separated the two germline ends. The CDR3 loop spans 14 amino acids. Here the CDR3 reads CASSLGARKNEQYF. The CDR3 DNA reads TGTGCCAGCAGCTTGGGGGCCCGCAAAAACGAGCAGTACTTC.

This clone was observed a few times. The V and J genes are TRBV19 and TRBJ1-5; 7 nucleotides line up with TRBD1. V lost 7 bases to trimming and J lost 5 bases; unmatched junction nucleotides: 8. Germline assignment: CDR1 LNHDA and CDR2 SQIVND (reference sequence). CDR3 length: 14 residues. CDR3 amino acids: CASTDRVGYQPQHF. In nucleotides, the CDR3 is TGTGCCAGTACCGACAGGGTGGGTTATCAGCCCCAGCATTTT.

This clone was detected a few times. The rearrangement joins TRBV15 to TRBJ1-5, with 11 bases lining up with TRBD1. The germline V gene encodes CDR1 LNHNV and CDR2 YYDKDF (reference sequence). The CDR3 contains 16 residues. The V segment lost 5 bases and the J segment 3 bases; nucleotides outside the gene matches: 6. CDR3 in amino acids: CATSRWDRGSNQPQHF. As DNA, the CDR3 is TGTGCCACCAGCCGATGGGACAGGGGGTCCAATCAGCCCCAGCATTTT.

V usage is TRBV28 and J usage is TRBJ2-3; D is perhaps TRBD1 (6 bases). CDR1 is MDHEN and CDR2 is SYDVKM in the germline V gene. The CDR3 has 18 amino acids. The V and J ends lost 9 bases and 3 bases respectively, with 28 bases between them. DNA for the CDR3: TGTGCCAGTAACCGGGACAAAAAAAGGGTAGCTATAACAGATACGCAGTATTTT. Its translation: CASNRDKKRVAITDTQYF.

This clone was observed a handful of times. The chain uses TRBV12-3 or TRBV12-4 and TRBJ1-5; 8 bases line up with TRBD1. Germline trimming cut 6 bases from V and 10 bases from J; bases unmatched to any gene: 5. The CDR3 loop spans 12 amino acids. The CDR3 sequence is CASRPGQGPQHF. The CDR3 coding sequence is TGTGCCAGCAGACCCGGACAGGGACCCCAGCATTTT.

The rearrangement joins TRBV5-6 to TRBJ1-1; a weak D match, TRBD1 (6 bases). CDR1 is SGHDT and CDR2 is YYEEEE in the germline V gene. Trimming took off 1 base at V and 10 bases at J, with 17 bases between the two ends. CDR3 length: 14 residues. The CDR3 region is CASSLTGTPFVAFF. CDR3 coding DNA: TGTGCCAGCAGCTTGACAGGGACCCCCTTTGTAGCTTTCTTT.

The chain couples TRBV5-1 to TRBJ2-2; D is unresolved. CDR1 and CDR2 from the germline V gene are SGHRS and YFSETQ. The CDR3 covers 14 residues. V was clipped by 0 bases and J by 4 bases, with 7 bases between them. The CDR3 spells CASSLAALTGELFF. The CDR3 bases are TGCGCCAGCAGCTTGGCCGCGCTCACCGGGGAGCTGTTTTTT.

In this sample, this clone turned up once. This chain uses TRBV18 with TRBJ2-7; 12 positions match TRBD2. Trimming took 2 bases from V and 4 from J; bases not matched to a gene: 3. CDR1 KGHSH and CDR2 LQKENI come from the germline V gene. The CDR3 extends over 15 amino acids. DNA of the CDR3: TGTGCCAGCTCACCAAGACTAGCGGGAGTGTACGAGCAGTACTTC. Its protein is CASSPRLAGVYEQYF.

The J gene is TRBJ2-1, the V gene TRBV2; no firm D call. CDR3 length: 10 residues. Germline V CDR1 and CDR2: SNHLY, FYNNEI. V was cut by 2 bases and J by 12 bases, with 5 bases left in between. CDR3 DNA sequence: TGTGCCAGCAGTGAACACAGGCAGTTCTTC. It translates to CASSEHRQFF. Filled out from reference TRBV2 and TRBJ2-1, the complete variable domain reads EPEVTQTPSHQVTQMGQEVILRCVPISNHLYFYWYRQILGQKVEFLVSFYNNEISEKSEIFDDQFSVERPDGSNFTLKIRSTKLEDSAMYFCASSEHRQFFGPGTRLTVL.

This clone was recorded only once. The rearrangement joins TRBV5-4 to TRBJ1-1; 10 bases agree with TRBD1. This CDR3 has 16 residues. Germline lookup yields CDR1 SGHNT and CDR2 YYREEE (reference sequence). The V and J ends lost 5 bases and 3 bases, in that order; junction bases with no gene match: 10. In DNA form, the CDR3 reads TGTGCCAGCAGTGGGGCGGGACAGGGGATTTACACTGAAGCTTTCTTT. Protein product: CASSGAGQGIYTEAFF.

This clone has at least ten counts. The gene calls are TRBV3-1 (or the pseudogene TRBV3-2) and TRBJ1-3, with a weak D call TRBD1 (5 bases). CDR1 is LGHDT and CDR2 is YNNKEL in the germline V gene (reference sequence). Trimming pared 1 base from V and 8 bases from J, leaving 12 bases between. CDR3 length: 14 residues. CDR3: CASSQGGRVDTIYF. The CDR3 DNA sequence: TGTGCCAGCAGCCAAGGAGGCAGGGTAGACACCATATATTTT.

V and J are TRBV11-3 and TRBJ2-5, with TRBD2 identical over 7 bases. Germline assignment: CDR1 SGHNT and CDR2 YENEEA. The CDR3 is 16 amino acids. V dropped 1 base and J dropped 2; count of bases not matched to a gene: 7. CDR3 sequence: CASSLGALAVQETQYF. As DNA, the CDR3 is TGTGCCAGCAGCTTAGGAGCCCTAGCGGTGCAAGAGACCCAGTACTTC. Drawing the rest from reference TRBV11-3 and TRBJ2-5, the complete variable domain is EAGVVQSPRYKIIEKKQPVAFWCNPISGHNTLYWYLQNLGQGPELLIRYENEEAVDDSQLPKDRFSAERLKGVDSTLKIQPAELGDSAVYLCASSLGALAVQETQYFGPGTRLLVL.

Here the CDR3 reads CASSPTGFPDTQYF. In nucleotides, the CDR3 is TGTGCCAGTAGCCCGACAGGGTTTCCAGATACGCAGTATTTT. The chain carries TRBV19 and TRBJ2-3; TRBD1 agrees at 7 bases. Germline V gene lookup returns CDR1 LNHDA and CDR2 SQIVND (reference sequence). This CDR3 region has 14 residues. Trimming removed 6 bases from V and 4 bases from J; junction bases left unmatched: 7. Full variable domain (missing parts from reference TRBV19 and TRBJ2-3): DGGITQSPKYLFRKEGQNVTLSCEQNLNHDAMYWYRQDPGQGLRLIYYSQIVNDFQKGDIAEGYSVSREKKESFPLTVTSAQKNPTAFYLCASSPTGFPDTQYFGPGTRLTVL.